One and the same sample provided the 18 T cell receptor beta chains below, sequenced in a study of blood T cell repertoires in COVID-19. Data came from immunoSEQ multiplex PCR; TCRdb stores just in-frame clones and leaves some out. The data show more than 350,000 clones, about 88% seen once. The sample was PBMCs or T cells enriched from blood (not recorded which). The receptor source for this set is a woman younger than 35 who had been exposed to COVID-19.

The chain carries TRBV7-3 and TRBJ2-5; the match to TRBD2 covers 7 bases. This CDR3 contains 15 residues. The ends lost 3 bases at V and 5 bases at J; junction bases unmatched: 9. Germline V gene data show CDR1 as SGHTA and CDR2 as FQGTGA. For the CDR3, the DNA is TGTGCCAGCAGCTTGGTCGGGGGGACTGGGGAGACCCAGTACTTC. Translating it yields CASSLVGGTGETQYF.

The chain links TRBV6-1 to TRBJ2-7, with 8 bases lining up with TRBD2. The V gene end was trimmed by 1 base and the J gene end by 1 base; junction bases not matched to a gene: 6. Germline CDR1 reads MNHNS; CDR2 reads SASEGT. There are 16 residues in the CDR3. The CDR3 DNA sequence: TGTGCCAGCAGTGAAGATGCGGGAGGTTCTTCCTACGAGCAGTACTTC. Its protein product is CASSEDAGGSSYEQYF.

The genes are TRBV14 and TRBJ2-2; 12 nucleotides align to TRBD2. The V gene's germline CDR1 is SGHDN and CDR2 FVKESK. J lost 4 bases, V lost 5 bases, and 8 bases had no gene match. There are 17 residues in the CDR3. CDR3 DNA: TGTGCCAGCAGCAACCCGCTAGCGGGAGGGATCACCGGGGAGCTGTTTTTT. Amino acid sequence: CASSNPLAGGITGELFF.

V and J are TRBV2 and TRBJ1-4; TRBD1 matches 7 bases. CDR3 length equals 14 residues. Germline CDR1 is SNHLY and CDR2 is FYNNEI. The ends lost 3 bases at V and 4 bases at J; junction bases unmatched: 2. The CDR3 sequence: CASSEGTVNEKLFF. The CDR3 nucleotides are TGTGCCAGCAGTGAGGGGACAGTTAATGAAAAACTGTTTTTT.

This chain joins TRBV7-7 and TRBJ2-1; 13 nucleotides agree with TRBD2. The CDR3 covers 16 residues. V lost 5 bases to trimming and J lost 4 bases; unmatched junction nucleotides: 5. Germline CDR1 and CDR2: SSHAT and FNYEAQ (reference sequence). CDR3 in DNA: TGTGCCAGCAGCCCCTGGACTAGCGGGAGTTACAATGAGCAGTTCTTC. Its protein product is CASSPWTSGSYNEQFF. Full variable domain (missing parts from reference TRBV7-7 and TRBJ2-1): GAGVSQSPRYKVTKRGQDVTLRCDPISSHATLYWYQQALGQGPEFLTYFNYEAQPDKSGLPSDRFSAERPEGSISTLTIQRTEQRDSAMYRCASSPWTSGSYNEQFFGPGTRLTVL.

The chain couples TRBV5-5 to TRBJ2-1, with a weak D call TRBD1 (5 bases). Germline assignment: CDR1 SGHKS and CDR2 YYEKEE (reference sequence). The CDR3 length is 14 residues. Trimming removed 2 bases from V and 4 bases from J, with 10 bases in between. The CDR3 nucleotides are TGTGCCAGCAGCTTAGACAGTGGGTACAATGAGCAGTTCTTC. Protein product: CASSLDSGYNEQFF.

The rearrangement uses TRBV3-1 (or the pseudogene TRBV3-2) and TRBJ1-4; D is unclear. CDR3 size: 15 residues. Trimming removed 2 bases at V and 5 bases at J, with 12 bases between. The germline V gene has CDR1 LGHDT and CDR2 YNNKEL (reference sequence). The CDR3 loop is CASSQQPGKNEKLFF. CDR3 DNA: TGTGCCAGCAGCCAACAGCCGGGGAAGAATGAAAAACTGTTTTTT.

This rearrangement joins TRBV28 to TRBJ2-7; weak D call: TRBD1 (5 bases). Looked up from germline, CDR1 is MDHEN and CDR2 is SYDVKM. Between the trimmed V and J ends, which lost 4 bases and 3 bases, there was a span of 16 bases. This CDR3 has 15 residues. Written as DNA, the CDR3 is TGTGCCAGCAGTTCACCAGACAGAATAAACTACGAGCAGTACTTC. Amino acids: CASSSPDRINYEQYF.

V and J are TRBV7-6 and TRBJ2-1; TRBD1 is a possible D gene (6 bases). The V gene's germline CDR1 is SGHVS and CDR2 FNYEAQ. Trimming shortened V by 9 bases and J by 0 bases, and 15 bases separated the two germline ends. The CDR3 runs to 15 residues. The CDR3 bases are TGTGCCAGTGTACAGGGTCCAAGCTCCTACAATGAGCAGTTCTTC. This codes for CASVQGPSSYNEQFF.

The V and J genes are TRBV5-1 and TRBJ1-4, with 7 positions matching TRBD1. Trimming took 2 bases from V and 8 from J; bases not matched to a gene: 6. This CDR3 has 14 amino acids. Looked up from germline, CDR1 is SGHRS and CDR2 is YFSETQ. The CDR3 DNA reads TGCGCCAGCAGCTTTACAGGGGTTGGAGAAAAACTGTTTTTT. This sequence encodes CASSFTGVGEKLFF.

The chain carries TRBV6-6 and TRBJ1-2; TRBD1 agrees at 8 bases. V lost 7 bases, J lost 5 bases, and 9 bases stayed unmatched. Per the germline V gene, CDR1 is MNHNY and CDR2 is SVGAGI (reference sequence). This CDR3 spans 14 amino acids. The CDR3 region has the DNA TGTGCCAGCACCTCTCTTGGACAGGGTTATGGCTACACCTTC. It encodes CASTSLGQGYGYTF.

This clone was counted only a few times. The CDR3 bases are TGTGCCAGCAGTTTGAGGCTAGCGGGCCGCCATTCCTACAATGAGCAGTTCTTC. Translating it yields CASSLRLAGRHSYNEQFF. The V and J genes are TRBV27 and TRBJ2-1; TRBD2 matches 8 bases. Germline V gene sequence: CDR1 MNHEY, CDR2 SMNVEV (reference sequence). V was pared by 3 bases and J by 1 base, with 11 bases of the junction left unmatched. The CDR3 runs to 18 residues.

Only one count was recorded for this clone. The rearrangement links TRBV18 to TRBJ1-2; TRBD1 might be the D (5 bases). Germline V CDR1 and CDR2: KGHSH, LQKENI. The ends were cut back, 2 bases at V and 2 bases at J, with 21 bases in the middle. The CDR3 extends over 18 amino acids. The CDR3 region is CASSPTLAFTSGNYGYTF. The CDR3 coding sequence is TGTGCCAGCTCACCAACCTTGGCGTTCACGTCAGGGAACTATGGCTACACCTTC.

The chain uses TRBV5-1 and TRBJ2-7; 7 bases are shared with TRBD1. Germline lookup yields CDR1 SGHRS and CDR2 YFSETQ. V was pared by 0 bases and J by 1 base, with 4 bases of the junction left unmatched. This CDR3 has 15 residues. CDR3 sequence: CASSLVGTDSYEQYF. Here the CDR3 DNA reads TGCGCCAGCAGCTTGGTAGGGACAGATTCCTACGAGCAGTACTTC. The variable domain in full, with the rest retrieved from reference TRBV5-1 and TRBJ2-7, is KAGVTQTPRYLIKTRGQQVTLSCSPISGHRSVSWYQQTPGQGLQFLFEYFSETQRNKGNFPGRFSGRQFSNSRSEMNVSTLELGDSALYLCASSLVGTDSYEQYFGPGTRLTVT.

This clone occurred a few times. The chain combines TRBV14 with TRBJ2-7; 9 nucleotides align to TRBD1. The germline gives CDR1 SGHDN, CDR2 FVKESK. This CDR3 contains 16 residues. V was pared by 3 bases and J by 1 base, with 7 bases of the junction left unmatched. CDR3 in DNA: TGTGCCAGCAGCCAGACCACCGACAGGGGGTCCTACGAGCAGTACTTC. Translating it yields CASSQTTDRGSYEQYF.

This CDR3 is CASSEARTGSGNTIYF. The DNA for the CDR3 is TGTGCCAGCAGTGAAGCGCGGACAGGGTCTGGAAACACCATATATTTT. This chain links TRBV2 with TRBJ1-3, with 8 bases that match TRBD1. V shed 0 bases and J 1 base; nucleotides not matched to a gene: 2. Germline V lookup: CDR1 SNHLY, CDR2 FYNNEI. The CDR3 spans 16 residues. Combining the CDR3 with reference TRBV2 and TRBJ1-3 gives the whole variable domain EPEVTQTPSHQVTQMGQEVILRCVPISNHLYFYWYRQILGQKVEFLVSFYNNEISEKSEIFDDQFSVERPDGSNFTLKIRSTKLEDSAMYFCASSEARTGSGNTIYFGEGSWLTVV.

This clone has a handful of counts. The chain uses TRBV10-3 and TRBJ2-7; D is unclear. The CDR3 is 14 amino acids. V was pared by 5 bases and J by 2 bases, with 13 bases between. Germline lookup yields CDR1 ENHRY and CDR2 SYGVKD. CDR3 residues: CAISFGQSAYEQYF. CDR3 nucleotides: TGTGCCATCAGTTTTGGCCAGTCAGCCTACGAGCAGTACTTC.

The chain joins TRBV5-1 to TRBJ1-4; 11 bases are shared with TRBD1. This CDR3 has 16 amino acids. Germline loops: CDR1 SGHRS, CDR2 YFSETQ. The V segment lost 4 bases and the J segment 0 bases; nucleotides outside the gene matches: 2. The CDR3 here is CASSMGQGATNEKLFF. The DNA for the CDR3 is TGCGCCAGCAGCATGGGACAGGGGGCAACTAATGAAAAACTGTTTTTT.